The 24 T cell receptor beta chains below all came from one sample that was sequenced in a study of T cell changes during pregnancy in multiple sclerosis. Assay: immunoSEQ multiplex PCR; the TCRdb copy retains only in-frame clones and omits some. The sample includes 60,000 to 70,000 clones, about nine tenths of them seen just once. Sequenced here: peripheral blood, sampled in the third trimester of pregnancy. The receptor set was obtained from a female donor in good health, enrolled as a control in a pregnancy study.

The V gene is TRBV18, the J gene TRBJ1-5, with D unclear. V lost 4 bases to trimming and J lost 5 bases, with 9 bases between them. Germline V lookup: CDR1 KGHSH, CDR2 LQKENI. The CDR3 runs 13 residues. The CDR3 nucleotides are TGTGCCAGCTCACGGACTTGGGATCAGCCCCAGCATTTT. This encodes CASSRTWDQPQHF.

The J gene is TRBJ2-1, the V gene TRBV5-6, with 11 bases that match TRBD2. CDR1 and CDR2 from the germline V gene are SGHDT and YYEEEE. The CDR3 sequence is 18 residues long. Trimming cost V 3 bases and J 4 bases; bases outside gene matches: 12. In DNA form, the CDR3 reads TGTGCCAGCAGCTACCCATCTAGCGGGAGGCCGGATTACAATGAGCAGTTCTTC. It codes for CASSYPSSGRPDYNEQFF.

This chain joins TRBV2 and TRBJ2-7; 9 nucleotides align to TRBD2. The junction had 2 bases not matched to a gene; V was cut back by 6 bases and J by 5 bases. This CDR3 has 12 amino acids. The germline CDR1 and CDR2 sequences are SNHLY and FYNNEI. The CDR3 nucleotides read TGTGCCAGCAGAGGCGGGAGGGACGAGCAGTACTTC. It translates to CASRGGRDEQYF. Using reference TRBV2 and TRBJ2-7 for the parts outside the CDR3, the full variable domain is EPEVTQTPSHQVTQMGQEVILRCVPISNHLYFYWYRQILGQKVEFLVSFYNNEISEKSEIFDDQFSVERPDGSNFTLKIRSTKLEDSAMYFCASRGGRDEQYFGPGTRLTVT.

The rearrangement links TRBV7-9 to TRBJ2-3, with 8 positions matching TRBD2. V lost 5 bases and J lost 0; bases outside the gene matches: 7. The germline CDR1 and CDR2 sequences are SEHNR and FQNEAQ (reference sequence). This CDR3 region has 16 residues. CDR3 sequence reads: CASSPTRGGSTDTQYF. In nucleotides, the CDR3 is TGTGCCAGCAGCCCCACACGGGGGGGAAGCACAGATACGCAGTATTTT. The full variable domain, with the rest looked up from reference TRBV7-9 and TRBJ2-3, is DTGVSQNPRHKITKRGQNVTFRCDPISEHNRLYWYRQTLGQGPEFLTYFQNEAQLEKSRLLSDRFSAERPKGSFSTLEIQRTEQGDSAMYLCASSPTRGGSTDTQYFGPGTRLTVL.

The genes are TRBV5-4 and TRBJ1-1; 9 nucleotides line up with TRBD1. Per the germline V gene, CDR1 is SGHNT and CDR2 is YYREEE (reference sequence). The CDR3 consists of 15 residues. Trimming cost V 4 bases and J 1 base; bases outside gene matches: 5. The CDR3 here is CASSRRDRANTEAFF. The CDR3 DNA reads TGTGCCAGCAGCCGCCGGGACAGGGCGAACACTGAAGCTTTCTTT. Full variable domain (remainder filled in from reference TRBV5-4 and TRBJ1-1): ETGVTQSPTHLIKTRGQQVTLRCSSQSGHNTVSWYQQALGQGPQFIFQYYREEENGRGNFPPRFSGLQFPNYSSELNVNALELDDSALYLCASSRRDRANTEAFFGQGTRLTVV.

The V gene is TRBV6-5, the J gene TRBJ2-2; D is unresolved. CDR1 is MNHEY and CDR2 is SVGAGI in the germline V gene. The CDR3 has 15 amino acids. Trimming took off 7 bases at V and 2 bases at J, with 14 bases between the two ends. The CDR3 nucleotides read TGTGCCAGCACCGAGATTTACTCTAACACCGGGGAGCTGTTTTTT. Amino acid sequence: CASTEIYSNTGELFF.

The chain employs TRBV9 and TRBJ2-3; D remains unclear. The CDR3 is 19 amino acids. CDR1 and CDR2 from the germline V gene are SGDLS and YYNGEE. V lost 0 bases and J 8 bases, leaving 28 bases between the germline ends. The DNA of the CDR3 is TGTGCCAGCAGCGTAGGGATTTCGATAAAAACACAGAGTGGTGCTACGCAGTATTTT. Residues: CASSVGISIKTQSGATQYF.

The chain recombines TRBV6-5 with TRBJ2-7; tentatively, D is TRBD1 (6 bases). Germline V gene lookup returns CDR1 MNHEY and CDR2 SVGAGI. The length of the CDR3 is 14 residues. V was trimmed by 5 bases and J by 3 bases, leaving 14 bases between them. CDR3 in DNA: TGTGCCAGCAGTGCTCCGGGACAAGGCTACGAGCAGTACTTC. This translates into CASSAPGQGYEQYF.

Only one count was recorded for this clone. The gene calls are TRBV5-6 and TRBJ2-7; 11 bases fit TRBD2. The length of the CDR3 is 19 residues. V gave up 0 bases and J gave up 4 bases; unmatched junction bases: 15. CDR1 is SGHDT, CDR2 YYEEEE, per germline. Written as DNA, the CDR3 is TGTGCCAGCAGCTTGGCCGGGACTAGCGGCTACCGCAGAGATTACGAGCAGTACTTC. The encoded protein is CASSLAGTSGYRRDYEQYF. The whole variable domain, filled in from reference TRBV5-6 and TRBJ2-7, reads DAGVTQSPTHLIKTRGQQVTLRCSPKSGHDTVSWYQQALGQGPQFIFQYYEEEERQRGNFPDRFSGHQFPNYSSELNVNALLLGDSALYLCASSLAGTSGYRRDYEQYFGPGTRLTVT.

This chain connects TRBV7-9 to TRBJ2-5; 7 bases agree with TRBD1. Trimming cost V 6 bases and J 5 bases; bases outside gene matches: 9. This CDR3 spans 14 amino acids. The germline CDR1 and CDR2 sequences are SEHNR and FQNEAQ (reference sequence). Here the CDR3 reads CASRFEGAQETQYF. CDR3 coding DNA: TGTGCCAGCAGATTTGAGGGGGCGCAGGAGACCCAGTACTTC.

The chain uses TRBV19 and TRBJ2-7, with TRBD2 identical over 9 bases. J was trimmed by 7 bases and V by 5 bases; bases with no gene match: 12. CDR1 is LNHDA and CDR2 is SQIVND in the germline V gene (reference sequence). This CDR3 is built from 15 residues. CDR3: CASSSRGASGDEQYF. The CDR3 DNA reads TGTGCCAGTAGTTCTCGAGGAGCTAGCGGGGATGAGCAGTACTTC.

The chain joins TRBV19 to TRBJ1-3; D gene uncertain. V was pared by 5 bases and J by 2 bases, with 10 bases between. The germline gives CDR1 LNHDA, CDR2 SQIVND (reference sequence). CDR3 size: 14 residues. The CDR3 is CASSLGPPGNTIYF. The DNA of the CDR3 is TGTGCCAGTAGTTTAGGGCCGCCTGGAAACACCATATATTTT.

V is TRBV29-1 and J is TRBJ1-1, with D possibly matching TRBD1 (6 bases). Germline V lookup: CDR1 SQVTM, CDR2 ANQGSEA. V shed 2 bases and J shed 4 bases, with 17 bases lying between them. This CDR3 has 15 amino acids. In DNA form, the CDR3 reads TGCAGCGTTGAAAGGGGGGGCGCCGTCCTCACTGAAGCTTTCTTT. Amino acid sequence: CSVERGGAVLTEAFF. The variable domain in full, with the rest retrieved from reference TRBV29-1 and TRBJ1-1, is SAVISQKPSRDICQRGTSLTIQCQVDSQVTMMFWYRQQPGQSLTLIATANQGSEATYESGFVIDKFPISRPNLTFSTLTVSNMSPEDSSIYLCSVERGGAVLTEAFFGQGTRLTVV.

This clone was picked up one time. This chain links TRBV27 with TRBJ2-1; the D gene is possibly TRBD2 (6 bases). CDR3 size: 15 residues. Germline assignment: CDR1 MNHEY and CDR2 SMNVEV (reference sequence). V lost 2 bases to trimming and J lost 4 bases, with 12 bases between them. The CDR3 is CASSLEASVYNEQFF. For the CDR3, the DNA is TGTGCCAGCAGTTTAGAGGCTAGCGTTTACAATGAGCAGTTCTTC.

The rearrangement uses TRBV7-6 and TRBJ2-3; D may be TRBD2 (5 bases). The CDR3 has 14 amino acids. With 3 bases removed from V and 4 bases from J, the gap between germline ends came to 11 bases. Germline V gene sequence: CDR1 SGHVS, CDR2 FNYEAQ. The CDR3 reads CASSFIAGADTQYF. CDR3 in DNA: TGTGCCAGCAGCTTCATAGCCGGGGCAGATACGCAGTATTTT.

The chain uses TRBV7-6 and TRBJ2-7, with 10 bases that match TRBD2. Trimming at V came to 5 bases and at J to 3 bases, leaving 7 bases not matched to a gene. Germline CDR1 and CDR2: SGHVS and FNYEAQ. The CDR3 covers 15 residues. This CDR3 is CASSPSGRVGYEQYF. Written as DNA, the CDR3 is TGTGCCAGCAGCCCTAGCGGGAGAGTTGGCTACGAGCAGTACTTC.

The chain has TRBV5-1 and TRBJ2-1; TRBD2 matches 9 bases. V was clipped by 4 bases and J by 15 bases; unmatched bases: 17. Per germline, CDR1 SGHRS and CDR2 YFSETQ. This CDR3 region has 15 residues. CDR3 coding DNA: TGCGCCAGCAGCCCTCTAACGCTAGCGGGACACGAGGGGTTCTTC. It yields the protein CASSPLTLAGHEGFF. Based on the CDR3 plus reference TRBV5-1 and TRBJ2-1, the full variable domain is KAGVTQTPRYLIKTRGQQVTLSCSPISGHRSVSWYQQTPGQGLQFLFEYFSETQRNKGNFPGRFSGRQFSNSRSEMNVSTLELGDSALYLCASSPLTLAGHEGFFGPGTRLTVL.

The gene calls are TRBV21-1 and TRBJ2-7; the table's TRBD1 call for D was not verified on the DNA. TRBV21-1 is reported as a pseudogene. The CDR3 runs to 14 residues. The CDR3: CASKGARGTYEQYF. The CDR3 bases are TGTGCCAGCAAGGGGGCCAGGGGGACCTACGAGCAGTACTTC.

V and J are TRBV9 and TRBJ1-2; D is possibly TRBD1 (5 bases). V was shortened by 1 base and J by 4 bases, with 8 bases between the two germline ends. The length of the CDR3 is 13 residues. In germline, CDR1 is SGDLS, CDR2 YYNGEE. The CDR3 region is CASSVTGSYGYTF. CDR3 coding DNA: TGTGCCAGCAGCGTAACAGGTTCCTATGGCTACACCTTC.

V is TRBV19 and J is TRBJ2-7; D is perhaps TRBD2 (6 bases). The germline V gene has CDR1 LNHDA and CDR2 SQIVND (reference sequence). CDR3 size: 15 residues. V lost 5 bases to trimming and J lost 1 base, with 15 bases between them. This CDR3 is CASSAVTAGSYEQYF. Written as DNA, the CDR3 is TGTGCCAGTAGTGCCGTTACGGCGGGATCCTACGAGCAGTACTTC.

This clone was seen a few times. The V gene is TRBV7-2, the J gene TRBJ2-7; D unclear. Germline assignment: CDR1 SGHTA and CDR2 FQGNSA. This CDR3 is 11 amino acids long. V was shortened by 4 bases and J by 2 bases, with 3 bases between the two germline ends. CDR3 nucleotide sequence: TGTGCCAGCAGCTCCACCTACGAGCAGTACTTC. Its translation is CASSSTYEQYF.

This clone has just one count. The V gene is TRBV5-4, the J gene TRBJ2-1; tentative D call: TRBD2 (6 bases). From germline, CDR1 is SGHNT and CDR2 YYREEE (reference sequence). The CDR3 is 16 amino acids. V lost 4 bases to trimming and J lost 0 bases, with 14 bases between them. The CDR3 DNA is TGTGCCAGCAGCGGCGGGACGCTGAGCTCCTACAATGAGCAGTTCTTC. Its translation is CASSGGTLSSYNEQFF.

V usage is TRBV27 and J usage is TRBJ1-6, with TRBD1 matching over 8 bases. The CDR3 has 14 amino acids. CDR1 is MNHEY, CDR2 SMNVEV, per germline (reference sequence). The V and J ends lost 7 bases and 8 bases, in that order; junction bases with no gene match: 7. The CDR3: CASTSDREYSPLHF. CDR3 in DNA: TGTGCCAGCACTTCGGACAGGGAGTATTCACCCCTCCACTTT.

The rearrangement links TRBV11-2 to TRBJ1-1, with 9 bases matching TRBD1. CDR1 and CDR2 (germline): SGHAT, FQNNGV. This CDR3 has 14 residues. Trimming removed 4 bases from V and 9 bases from J; junction bases left unmatched: 9. The CDR3 loop is CASSSADRGRQAFF. In nucleotides, the CDR3 is TGTGCCAGCAGCTCAGCGGACAGGGGCCGACAAGCTTTCTTT.